The 16 T cell receptor beta chains listed next were all sequenced from one sample in a study of blood T cell repertoires in COVID-19. TCRdb's table, derived via immunoSEQ multiplex PCR, lists solely in-frame clones and lacks some. The sample shows 430,000 or so clones, roughly 88% of them seen only once. Sequenced sample: PBMCs or T cells enriched from blood (not recorded which). These receptors all come from a woman between 40 and 55 years old who had recovered from COVID-19.

This sequence joins TRBV6-5 and TRBJ1-1; no reliable D call. Per the germline V gene, CDR1 is MNHEY and CDR2 is SVGAGI. CDR3 length: 12 amino acids. V was cut by 6 bases and J by 3 bases, with 8 bases left in between. The CDR3, as DNA: TGTGCCAGCAGGGTCCGGGACACTGAAGCTTTCTTT. The encoded protein is CASRVRDTEAFF.

This clone has a handful of counts. The chain couples TRBV29-1 to TRBJ2-5; unclear D gene. The CDR3 runs to 12 residues. V was shortened by 3 bases and J by 0 bases, with 5 bases between the two germline ends. CDR1 and CDR2 (germline): SQVTM, ANQGSEA. The CDR3 reads CSVDGYQETQYF. DNA for the CDR3: TGCAGCGTTGACGGGTACCAAGAGACCCAGTACTTC.

This chain links TRBV5-1 with TRBJ2-6; no clear D. V gave up 1 base and J gave up 2 bases, with 7 bases separating them. Germline assignment: CDR1 SGHRS and CDR2 YFSETQ. The CDR3 sequence is 15 residues long. The CDR3 bases are TGCGCCAGCAGCTTGAGTACAGCTGGGGCCAACGTCCTGACTTTC. Translated, it gives CASSLSTAGANVLTF.

The rearrangement uses TRBV2 and TRBJ1-2; 7 bases match TRBD1. The germline V gene encodes CDR1 SNHLY and CDR2 FYNNEI. Germline trimming cut 4 bases from V and 1 base from J; bases unmatched to any gene: 3. The CDR3 spans 14 residues. The CDR3 sequence: CASSGQGVNYGYTF. CDR3 DNA: TGTGCCAGCAGTGGACAGGGAGTTAACTATGGCTACACCTTC. The whole variable domain, remainder taken from reference TRBV2 and TRBJ1-2, is EPEVTQTPSHQVTQMGQEVILRCVPISNHLYFYWYRQILGQKVEFLVSFYNNEISEKSEIFDDQFSVERPDGSNFTLKIRSTKLEDSAMYFCASSGQGVNYGYTFGSGTRLTVV.

The chain has TRBV20-1 and TRBJ2-1; D is ambiguous. The CDR3 is 13 residues long. Germline loops: CDR1 DFQATT, CDR2 SNEGSKA (reference sequence). With 3 bases removed from V and 4 bases from J, the gap between germline ends came to 10 bases. The CDR3 DNA reads TGCAGTGCTAGTTTAGGAGTATACAATGAGCAGTTCTTC. Its protein product is CSASLGVYNEQFF.

This chain links TRBV6-5 with TRBJ1-6; D unclear. The germline V gene has CDR1 MNHEY and CDR2 SVGAGI. The CDR3 is 14 residues long. V shed 8 bases and J shed 9 bases, with 17 bases lying between them. CDR3 residues: CASLPWPGGSPLHF. The CDR3 DNA is TGTGCCAGCTTGCCGTGGCCAGGTGGTTCACCCCTCCACTTT.

This clone was observed a handful of times. The chain links TRBV25-1 to TRBJ1-6; D perhaps matches TRBD1 (5 bases). The CDR3 spans 14 residues. From germline, CDR1 is MGHDK and CDR2 SYGVNS. V lost 1 base to trimming and J lost 11 bases, with 12 bases between them. DNA for the CDR3: TGTGCCAGCAGTGAATGGGAGGGGACGACACCCCTCCACTTT. Translating it yields CASSEWEGTTPLHF. Using reference TRBV25-1 and TRBJ1-6 for the parts outside the CDR3, the full variable domain is EADIYQTPRYLVIGTGKKITLECSQTMGHDKMYWYQQDPGMELHLIHYSYGVNSTEKGDLSSESTVSRIRTEHFPLTLESARPSHTSQYLCASSEWEGTTPLHFGNGTRLTVT.

This chain uses TRBV9 with TRBJ2-3, with 10 bases identical to TRBD2. The ends lost 0 bases at V and 9 bases at J; junction bases unmatched: 10. Germline V gene lookup returns CDR1 SGDLS and CDR2 YYNGEE. CDR3 length: 16 amino acids. The CDR3 spells CASSVGGTSVWETQYF. CDR3 nucleotides: TGTGCCAGCAGCGTAGGCGGGACTAGCGTTTGGGAGACGCAGTATTTT.

The chain carries TRBV24-1 and TRBJ1-5, with D unresolved. Trimming removed 3 bases from V and 9 bases from J, with 14 bases in between. The length of the CDR3 is 14 residues. Germline CDR1 KGHDR, CDR2 SFDVKD. CDR3 DNA sequence: TGTGCCACCAGTGATGATCACCGGGGTTGGCCCCAGCATTTT. Amino acid sequence: CATSDDHRGWPQHF.

The chain recombines TRBV9 with TRBJ1-3; D may be TRBD1 (5 bases). V lost 3 bases and J lost 2, with 15 bases in between. The CDR3 has 16 amino acids. Germline V gene lookup returns CDR1 SGDLS and CDR2 YYNGEE. The CDR3 DNA follows: TGTGCCAGCAGCGCCGGCCCGGGGGGTGCTGGAAACACCATATATTTT. Amino acid sequence: CASSAGPGGAGNTIYF.

This clone was found once. V gene TRBV2 combines with J gene TRBJ2-7; D remains unclear. The CDR3 has 13 residues. From germline, CDR1 is SNHLY and CDR2 FYNNEI. Trimming took off 2 bases at V and 0 bases at J, with 5 bases between the two ends. The CDR3 here is CASSEILSYEQYF. The CDR3, as DNA: TGTGCCAGCAGTGAAATACTCTCCTACGAGCAGTACTTC. Filled out from reference TRBV2 and TRBJ2-7, the complete variable domain reads EPEVTQTPSHQVTQMGQEVILRCVPISNHLYFYWYRQILGQKVEFLVSFYNNEISEKSEIFDDQFSVERPDGSNFTLKIRSTKLEDSAMYFCASSEILSYEQYFGPGTRLTVT.

The rearrangement uses TRBV5-4 and TRBJ2-7, with 8 bases that match TRBD1. The CDR3 sequence is 14 residues long. Per germline, CDR1 SGHNT and CDR2 YYREEE (reference sequence). Trimming at V came to 3 bases and at J to 5 bases, leaving 7 bases not matched to a gene. CDR3 nucleotides: TGTGCCAGCAGCTCCCAGGGGGCAAGGAACGAGCAGTACTTC. It specifies CASSSQGARNEQYF.

The rearrangement joins TRBV7-9 to TRBJ1-2; D is ambiguous. The germline V gene has CDR1 SEHNR and CDR2 FQNEAQ (reference sequence). The CDR3 is made up of 15 amino acids. V lost 1 base to trimming and J lost 0 bases, with 9 bases between them. CDR3 coding DNA: TGTGCCAGCAGCTTAGGCACTTCATCTAACTATGGCTACACCTTC. Translating it yields CASSLGTSSNYGYTF.

In this sample, this clone turned up a few times. The rearrangement uses TRBV7-9 and TRBJ1-2, with 9 bases that match TRBD1. Per the germline V gene, CDR1 is SEHNR and CDR2 is FQNEAQ (reference sequence). The V and J ends lost 5 bases and 6 bases, in that order; junction bases with no gene match: 10. The CDR3 extends over 15 amino acids. CDR3: CASSPTGQGINGYTF. The CDR3, as DNA: TGTGCCAGCAGCCCGACGGGACAGGGAATCAATGGCTACACCTTC.

The chain carries TRBV10-1 and TRBJ1-1; 9 nucleotides agree with TRBD1. Germline lookup yields CDR1 WNHNN and CDR2 SYGVQD (reference sequence). The CDR3 has 14 residues. V shed 5 bases, J shed 2 bases, and the junction held 3 bases outside the gene matches. In DNA form, the CDR3 reads TGCGCCAGCAGTCGGACAGGGGCTAACACTGAAGCTTTCTTT. Protein product: CASSRTGANTEAFF.

CDR3 nucleotide sequence: TGCGCCAGCAGCCAAGATCAGTTTCGCCGGGAGGGCGTAGATACGCAGTATTTT. Its protein is CASSQDQFRREGVDTQYF. This chain connects TRBV4-3 to TRBJ2-3, with 8 bases identical to TRBD2. Looked up from germline, CDR1 is LGHNA and CDR2 is YSLEER. This CDR3 has 18 amino acids. The V segment lost 0 bases and the J segment 5 bases; nucleotides outside the gene matches: 13.